The source of this T cell receptor beta chain is a study of cytomegalovirus exposure and HLA in healthy donors. Turning to the study itself: Membership in the Caucasian-associated ancestry cluster was found for 75% to 90% of nearly 400 genotyped donors.

The PCR used 60 Vbeta and 13 Jbeta primers. Sequencing used immunoSEQ multiplex PCR; TCRdb keeps in-frame clones, though not all of them. The sample yields roughly 190,000 clones, roughly 70% seen once. Trimming took off 8 bases at V and 7 bases at J, with 27 bases between the two ends. The V gene's germline CDR1 is MGHDK and CDR2 SYGVNS. The CDR3 length is 16 residues. This clonotype was sampled from a woman in her 30s in good health and CMV-seronegative. This chain joins TRBV25-1 and TRBJ2-7, with D possibly matching TRBD1 (6 bases). The sequenced sample was PBMCs. CDR3 bases: TGTGCCAGCGAAAGCCGAGGGGACACCCGGCCTGGGGAGCAGTACTTC. Its protein is CASESRGDTRPGEQYF.